The 20 T cell receptor beta chains given below trace back to one sample, sequenced in a study of blood T cell repertoires in COVID-19. Method: immunoSEQ multiplex PCR; TCRdb's copy keeps in-frame clones and lacks some. The sample contains more than 95,000 clones, about 70% of which appear only once. Sequencing used peripheral blood. The receptors stem from a man aged 55-75 years with acute or convalescent COVID-19.

This clone was detected only once. The chain links TRBV18 to TRBJ2-7, with D possibly being TRBD1 (6 bases). This CDR3 contains 13 residues. Trimming stripped 6 bases from V and 4 bases from J, with 13 bases between. CDR1 is KGHSH, CDR2 LQKENI, per germline. CDR3 coding DNA: TGTGCCAGCTCCCAGGGAACAGGGTACGAGCAGTACTTC. Its translation is CASSQGTGYEQYF.

This chain links TRBV19 with TRBJ1-1; TRBD1 agrees at 8 bases. The CDR3 consists of 15 residues. Per the germline V gene, CDR1 is LNHDA and CDR2 is SQIVND (reference sequence). With V trimmed by 5 bases and J by 5 bases, 10 bases remained unmatched. Written as DNA, the CDR3 is TGTGCCAGTAGTCCGAAAAGGACAGGGTTGACTGAAGCTTTCTTT. Residues: CASSPKRTGLTEAFF.

The chain couples TRBV6-5 to TRBJ1-2, with 9 bases lining up with TRBD1. V was clipped by 7 bases and J by 5 bases; unmatched bases: 11. Germline CDR1 and CDR2: MNHEY and SVGAGI. The CDR3 is made up of 15 amino acids. CDR3 in DNA: TGTGCCAGCACCTTAAGACAGGGGGAAGAATATGGCTACACCTTC. This translates into CASTLRQGEEYGYTF.

The chain carries TRBV6-5 and TRBJ1-4, with a weak D call TRBD1 (6 bases). V was trimmed by 0 bases and J by 5 bases, leaving 7 bases between them. The CDR3 totals 14 residues. Per the germline V gene, CDR1 is MNHEY and CDR2 is SVGAGI. The CDR3 sequence is CASSYSRGNEKLFF. The CDR3 DNA sequence: TGTGCCAGCAGTTACTCGAGGGGGAATGAAAAACTGTTTTTT.

The J gene is TRBJ2-2, the V gene TRBV7-2; D unclear. The CDR3 spans 14 residues. Germline V gene sequence: CDR1 SGHTA, CDR2 FQGNSA. V was pared by 6 bases and J by 2 bases, with 10 bases between. The CDR3 loop reads CASRGGLNTGELFF. The CDR3 nucleotides are TGTGCCAGCAGAGGCGGTCTAAACACCGGGGAGCTGTTTTTT.

V gene TRBV30 combines with J gene TRBJ1-2, with TRBD1 as a possible D gene (5 bases). The CDR3 covers 13 residues. Trimming removed 2 bases from V and 8 bases from J, with 15 bases in between. The V gene's germline CDR1 is GTSNPN and CDR2 SVGIG (reference sequence). CDR3 sequence: CAWSRARALGYTF. For the CDR3, the DNA is TGTGCCTGGAGTAGGGCCAGGGCGTTAGGCTACACCTTC. Using reference TRBV30 and TRBJ1-2 for the parts outside the CDR3, the full variable domain is SQTIHQWPATLVQPVGSPLSLECTVEGTSNPNLYWYRQAAGRGLQLLFYSVGIGQISSEVPQNLSASRPQDRQFILSSKKLLLSDSGFYLCAWSRARALGYTFGSGTRLTVV.

The V call is TRBV9, the J call TRBJ1-1; unclear D gene. V was trimmed by 4 bases and J by 7 bases, leaving 20 bases between them. Per the germline V gene, CDR1 is SGDLS and CDR2 is YYNGEE. This CDR3 has 15 amino acids. The CDR3 coding sequence is TGTGCCAGCAGCCCACGAGGCAAGGAACGAGGTGAAGCTTTCTTT. Amino acids: CASSPRGKERGEAFF.

The rearrangement links TRBV7-3 to TRBJ2-2, with D unresolved. Trimming cost V 2 bases and J 1 base, with 5 bases left between them. CDR1 SGHTA and CDR2 FQGTGA come from the germline V gene. This CDR3 has 14 amino acids. The CDR3 protein is CASSLQLNTGELFF. The CDR3 DNA reads TGTGCCAGCAGCTTACAGTTGAACACCGGGGAGCTGTTTTTT.

V usage is TRBV14 and J usage is TRBJ1-1; the match to TRBD1 covers 7 bases. V lost 4 bases to trimming and J lost 5 bases; unmatched junction nucleotides: 4. Germline loops: CDR1 SGHDN, CDR2 FVKESK. This CDR3 has 13 residues. CDR3: CASSRQGFTEAFF. CDR3 sequence (DNA): TGTGCCAGCAGCCGACAGGGTTTTACTGAAGCTTTCTTT.

This clone was seen once. The rearrangement joins TRBV24-1 to TRBJ2-3; 9 nucleotides agree with TRBD1. The J segment lost 6 bases and the V segment lost 4 bases, leaving 10 bases of the junction unmatched. Germline V gives CDR1 KGHDR, CDR2 SFDVKD. The CDR3 length is 16 residues. The CDR3 coding sequence is TGTGCCACCAGTGAGAGGAAAACAGGGGGCTGGGATACGCAGTATTTT. Protein sequence: CATSERKTGGWDTQYF.

The V call is TRBV7-8, the J call TRBJ2-7, with D hard to call. Deletions cut 3 bases from V and 1 base from J, with 10 bases between. Germline values: CDR1 SGHVS, CDR2 FQNEAQ. This CDR3 has 14 amino acids. The CDR3 DNA follows: TGTGCCAGCAGCTTCCGCACAGAATCCTACGAGCAGTACTTC. Protein: CASSFRTESYEQYF.

The chain has TRBV15 and TRBJ1-1, with D tentatively TRBD1 (6 bases). This CDR3 region has 15 residues. V was cut by 3 bases and J by 4 bases, with 15 bases left in between. Germline loops: CDR1 LNHNV, CDR2 YYDKDF (reference sequence). The CDR3 sequence: CATSSKNRVLTEAFF. CDR3 DNA sequence: TGTGCCACCAGCAGTAAAAACAGGGTACTCACTGAAGCTTTCTTT.

Comments on this clone: Sequence at one end of the junction differs from germline and may be a read error. The chain carries TRBV6-6 and TRBJ2-7, with 12 bases identical to TRBD1. The CDR3 covers 15 residues. Germline loops: CDR1 MNHNY, CDR2 SVGAGI (reference sequence). The CDR3 here is CASSYSGQGAKNPSF. The CDR3 DNA follows: TGTGCCAGCAGTTACTCGGGACAGGGGGCCAAAAATCCTTCCTTC.

The V call is TRBV12-5, the J call TRBJ1-4; 8 bases are shared with TRBD1. From germline, CDR1 is LGHNT and CDR2 FRNRAP. J gave up 8 bases and V 6 bases, and 5 bases lay outside the gene matches. The CDR3 totals 13 residues. This chain's CDR3 is CASGQGAMEKLFF. The DNA of the CDR3 is TGTGCTAGTGGGCAGGGGGCTATGGAAAAACTGTTTTTT. Variable domain in full (rest from reference TRBV12-5 and TRBJ1-4): DARVTQTPRHKVTEMGQEVTMRCQPILGHNTVFWYRQTMMQGLELLAYFRNRAPLDDSGMPKDRFSAEMPDATLATLKIQPSEPRDSAVYFCASGQGAMEKLFFGSGTQLSVL.

In this sample, this clone turned up once. This chain connects TRBV15 to TRBJ2-5; tentatively, D is TRBD2 (6 bases). The V end lost 0 bases, the J end lost 1 base, and 9 bases lay between the germline ends. The germline CDR1 and CDR2 sequences are LNHNV and YYDKDF (reference sequence). CDR3 length: 15 amino acids. The CDR3: CATSRDGGPQETQYF. The CDR3 DNA reads TGTGCCACCAGCAGAGACGGGGGTCCCCAAGAGACCCAGTACTTC.

This sequence joins TRBV30 and TRBJ1-4; no firm D call. Germline V gives CDR1 GTSNPN, CDR2 SVGIG (reference sequence). V shed 2 bases and J shed 4 bases, with 14 bases lying between them. The CDR3 covers 15 residues. CDR3 region: CAWSPGVNYNEKLFF. The CDR3 region has the DNA TGTGCCTGGAGTCCCGGTGTGAACTATAATGAAAAACTGTTTTTT. Complete variable domain (other parts from reference TRBV30 and TRBJ1-4): SQTIHQWPATLVQPVGSPLSLECTVEGTSNPNLYWYRQAAGRGLQLLFYSVGIGQISSEVPQNLSASRPQDRQFILSSKKLLLSDSGFYLCAWSPGVNYNEKLFFGSGTQLSVL.

This clone was counted between two and nine times. The rearrangement uses TRBV7-9 and TRBJ1-1, with D possibly TRBD1 on 5 matching bases. Trimming left V 5 bases short and J 1 base short, with 17 bases between. This CDR3 is 16 amino acids long. The germline V gene has CDR1 SEHNR and CDR2 FQNEAQ (reference sequence). This CDR3 reads CASSPQGGAQNTEAFF. The DNA for the CDR3 is TGTGCCAGCAGCCCTCAGGGCGGGGCTCAGAACACTGAAGCTTTCTTT.

As concerns this clone: Other nucleotide sequences from this sample produce the same CDR3. This rearrangement joins TRBV19 to TRBJ1-5; 7 bases fit TRBD1. The germline gives CDR1 LNHDA, CDR2 SQIVND (reference sequence). With V trimmed by 5 bases and J by 7 bases, 11 bases remained unmatched. The CDR3 covers 15 residues. In DNA, the CDR3 is TGTGCCAGTAGTTTGCGACAGGGTGGAGGCCAGCCCCAGCATTTT. It specifies CASSLRQGGGQPQHF.

The rearrangement links TRBV24-1 to TRBJ2-5, with D tentatively TRBD1 (5 bases). Trimming shortened V by 0 bases and J by 5 bases, and 15 bases separated the two germline ends. Germline V lookup: CDR1 KGHDR, CDR2 SFDVKD. This CDR3 region has 16 residues. Written as DNA, the CDR3 is TGTGCCACCAGTGATTTGAGGGGTAATAGTTTGGAGACCCAGTACTTC. Encoded protein: CATSDLRGNSLETQYF.

The V and J genes are TRBV6-6 and TRBJ2-4; D may be TRBD2 (6 bases). Trimming removed 4 bases from V and 3 bases from J, with 16 bases in between. Germline V gene data show CDR1 as MNHNY and CDR2 as SVGAGI (reference sequence). The CDR3 is made up of 16 amino acids. DNA for the CDR3: TGTGCCAGCAGTTGGGCCGCGGGGTCTGTCAAAAACATTCAGTACTTC. This codes for CASSWAAGSVKNIQYF.